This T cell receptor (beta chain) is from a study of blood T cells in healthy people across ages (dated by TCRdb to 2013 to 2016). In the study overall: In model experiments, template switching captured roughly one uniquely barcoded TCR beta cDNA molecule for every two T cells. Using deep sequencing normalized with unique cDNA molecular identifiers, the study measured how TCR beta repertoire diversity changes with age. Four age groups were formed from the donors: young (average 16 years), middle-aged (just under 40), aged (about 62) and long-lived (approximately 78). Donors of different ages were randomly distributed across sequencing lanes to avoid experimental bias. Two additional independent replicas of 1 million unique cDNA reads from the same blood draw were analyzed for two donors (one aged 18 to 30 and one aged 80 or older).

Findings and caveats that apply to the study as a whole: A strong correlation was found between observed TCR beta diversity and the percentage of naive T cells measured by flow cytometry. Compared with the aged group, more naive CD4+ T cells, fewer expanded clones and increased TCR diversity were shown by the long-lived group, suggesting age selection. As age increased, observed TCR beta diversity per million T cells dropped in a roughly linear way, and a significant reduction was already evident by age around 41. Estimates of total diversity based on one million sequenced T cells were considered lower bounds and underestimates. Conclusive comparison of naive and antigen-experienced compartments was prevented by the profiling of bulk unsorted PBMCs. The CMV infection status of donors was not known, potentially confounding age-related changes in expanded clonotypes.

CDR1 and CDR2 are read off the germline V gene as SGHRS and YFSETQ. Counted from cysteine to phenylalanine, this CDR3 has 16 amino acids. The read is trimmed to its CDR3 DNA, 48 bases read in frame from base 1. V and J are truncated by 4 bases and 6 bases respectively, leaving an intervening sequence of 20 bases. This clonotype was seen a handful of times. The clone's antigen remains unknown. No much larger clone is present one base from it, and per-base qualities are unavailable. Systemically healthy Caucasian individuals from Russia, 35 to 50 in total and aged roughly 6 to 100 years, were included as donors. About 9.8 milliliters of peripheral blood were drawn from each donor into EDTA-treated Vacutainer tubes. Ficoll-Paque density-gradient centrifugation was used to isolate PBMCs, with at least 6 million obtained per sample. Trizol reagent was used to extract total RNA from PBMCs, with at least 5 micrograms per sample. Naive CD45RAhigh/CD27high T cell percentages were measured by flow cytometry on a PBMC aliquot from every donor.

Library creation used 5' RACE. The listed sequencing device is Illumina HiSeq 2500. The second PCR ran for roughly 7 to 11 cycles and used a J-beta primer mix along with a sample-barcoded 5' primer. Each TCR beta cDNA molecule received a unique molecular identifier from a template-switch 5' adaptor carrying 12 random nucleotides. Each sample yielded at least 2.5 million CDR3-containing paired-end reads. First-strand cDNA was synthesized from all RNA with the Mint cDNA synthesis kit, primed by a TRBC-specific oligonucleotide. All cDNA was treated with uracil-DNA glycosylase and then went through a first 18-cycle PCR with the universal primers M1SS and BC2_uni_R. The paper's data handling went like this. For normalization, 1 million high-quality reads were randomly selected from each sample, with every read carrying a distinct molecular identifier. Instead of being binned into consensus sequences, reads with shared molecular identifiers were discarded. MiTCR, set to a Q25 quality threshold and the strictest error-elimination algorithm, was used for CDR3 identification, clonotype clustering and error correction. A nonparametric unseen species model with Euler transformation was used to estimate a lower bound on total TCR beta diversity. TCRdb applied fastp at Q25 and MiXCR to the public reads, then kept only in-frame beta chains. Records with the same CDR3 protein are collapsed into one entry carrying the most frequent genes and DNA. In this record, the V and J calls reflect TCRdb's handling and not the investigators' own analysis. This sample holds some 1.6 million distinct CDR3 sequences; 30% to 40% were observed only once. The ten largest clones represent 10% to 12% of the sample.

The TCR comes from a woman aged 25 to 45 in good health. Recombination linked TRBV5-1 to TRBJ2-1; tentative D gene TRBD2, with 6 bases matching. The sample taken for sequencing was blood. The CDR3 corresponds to CASSDLGTRVFNEQFF. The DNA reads TGCGCCAGCAGCGATTTGGGGACTCGCGTTTTCAATGAGCAGTTCTTC.